The source of this T cell receptor beta chain is a study of T cell responses to AZD1222 COVID-19 vaccine. Study-wide background: Second-dose timings of about 4 or about 12 weeks were pooled. Whole-study results and caveats: At baseline, seropositivity was found in only 5 to 7 AZD1222 recipients. Increases in Spike-specific TCR breadth and depth were seen after two AZD1222 doses.

In regard to this clone: Its target is unknown.

The table came from immunoSEQ multiplex PCR; TCRdb's copy has only in-frame clones and leaves some out. Among 110,000 or so clones listed, just over 85% were seen once. The TCR was taken from an adult in good health. Sample: peripheral blood, taken on day 0 of AZD1222 vaccination.

DNA for the CDR3: TGTGCCAGCTCACCGCCGGGACTTGGATTTTACGAGCAGTACTTC. This encodes CASSPPGLGFYEQYF. The chain employs TRBV18 and TRBJ2-7, with a possible D match to TRBD2 (6 bases). Germline V gives CDR1 KGHSH, CDR2 LQKENI. The CDR3 is 15 residues long. The ends were cut back, 3 bases at V and 4 bases at J, with 16 bases in the middle.